These T cell receptor beta chains were read from a single sample in a study of T cell changes during pregnancy in multiple sclerosis. Profiling relied on immunoSEQ multiplex PCR, and the TCRdb table lists in-frame clones only, not all of them. The table lists under 70,000 clones, around 90% of them singletons, with over 0.25% in the top ten. The source was CD4+ T cells from peripheral blood mononuclear cells, collected after pregnancy. All receptors derive from a female donor with multiple sclerosis, enrolled in a pregnancy study. Each CDR3 is given with its conserved first and last residue. The order of the fields is J gene, clone size, V gene, CDR3 protein. Only part of the rows carry a size: once, few, many, or a class if the clone is expanded.

j_gene: TRBJ2-7; abundance: .; v_gene: TRBV10-1; CDR3aa: CASSMTSVGEQYF
j_gene: TRBJ2-3; abundance: .; v_gene: TRBV7-2; CDR3aa: CASSLALAVDTQYF
j_gene: TRBJ2-7; abundance: .; v_gene: TRBV21-1; CDR3aa: CASSKTLLTSGRSYEQYF
j_gene: TRBJ1-6; abundance: .; v_gene: TRBV19; CDR3aa: CASSTLGGLNSPLHF
j_gene: TRBJ1-1; abundance: .; v_gene: TRBV5-1; CDR3aa: CASSPRTGEDTEAFF
j_gene: TRBJ1-6; abundance: .; v_gene: TRBV7-2; CDR3aa: CASSSRTGQSPLHF
j_gene: TRBJ1-2; abundance: .; v_gene: TRBV11-2; CDR3aa: CASSLDLGTGGKGYTF
j_gene: TRBJ2-7; abundance: .; v_gene: TRBV10-3; CDR3aa: CAISQRGVSYEQYF
j_gene: TRBJ1-2; abundance: .; v_gene: TRBV7-2; CDR3aa: CASSPRDGNYGYTF
j_gene: TRBJ2-6; abundance: .; v_gene: TRBV6-1; CDR3aa: CASKGGGSGANVLTF
j_gene: TRBJ1-2; abundance: .; v_gene: TRBV14; CDR3aa: CASSQVDAGAYGYTF
j_gene: TRBJ2-2; abundance: .; v_gene: TRBV11-2; CDR3aa: CASSSIQGAGELFF
j_gene: TRBJ2-7; abundance: .; v_gene: TRBV5-1; CDR3aa: CASSFGGLAGVNEQYF
j_gene: TRBJ2-7; abundance: .; v_gene: TRBV5-1; CDR3aa: CASGPGLAAYEQYF
j_gene: TRBJ2-7; abundance: .; v_gene: TRBV28; CDR3aa: CASSSPGSGRVYEQYF
j_gene: TRBJ2-1; abundance: .; v_gene: TRBV19; CDR3aa: CASSPPDRRSEQFF
j_gene: TRBJ2-2; abundance: .; v_gene: TRBV5-6; CDR3aa: CASSRVVLKGARTGELFF
j_gene: TRBJ1-1; abundance: few; v_gene: TRBV10-2; CDR3aa: CASRTGLNTEAFF
j_gene: TRBJ2-2; abundance: .; v_gene: TRBV2; CDR3aa: CASSATSNTGELFF
j_gene: TRBJ2-6; abundance: .; v_gene: TRBV27; CDR3aa: CASSWVTYSGANVLTF
j_gene: TRBJ2-3; abundance: .; v_gene: TRBV18; CDR3aa: CASSPDTGTDTQYF
j_gene: TRBJ2-5; abundance: .; v_gene: TRBV5-4; CDR3aa: CASSYDRGRETQYF
j_gene: TRBJ2-3; abundance: .; v_gene: TRBV15; CDR3aa: CATRPGTGGWTDTQYF
j_gene: TRBJ2-7; abundance: .; v_gene: TRBV5-1; CDR3aa: CASSLEGTHLGEQYF
j_gene: TRBJ1-2; abundance: .; v_gene: TRBV28; CDR3aa: CASSFRTGGFNYGYTF
j_gene: TRBJ2-1; abundance: .; v_gene: TRBV5-3; CDR3aa: CARTRWDRGGNEQFF
j_gene: TRBJ1-2; abundance: .; v_gene: TRBV7-9; CDR3aa: CASSGGGDDYGYTF
j_gene: TRBJ2-2; abundance: .; v_gene: TRBV5-5; CDR3aa: CASSFSLANTGELFF
j_gene: TRBJ2-3; abundance: .; v_gene: TRBV9; CDR3aa: CASSVVGREDTQYF
j_gene: TRBJ2-3; abundance: .; v_gene: TRBV5-4; CDR3aa: CASRIKGGDTQYF
j_gene: TRBJ1-3; abundance: .; v_gene: TRBV18; CDR3aa: CASSPMIQGNGNTIYF
j_gene: TRBJ1-2; abundance: .; v_gene: TRBV5-8; CDR3aa: CASSLTGGGSYGYTF
j_gene: TRBJ2-2; abundance: once; v_gene: TRBV2; CDR3aa: CASSPGTGATGELFF
j_gene: TRBJ2-1; abundance: .; v_gene: TRBV19; CDR3aa: CASSIKLAREQFF
j_gene: TRBJ1-2; abundance: .; v_gene: TRBV19; CDR3aa: CASRPQGAYGYTF
j_gene: TRBJ2-3; abundance: .; v_gene: TRBV27; CDR3aa: CASSLIAETADTQYF
j_gene: TRBJ1-2; abundance: .; v_gene: TRBV14; CDR3aa: CASSQGGDRSFYGYTF
j_gene: TRBJ1-2; abundance: once; v_gene: TRBV5-5; CDR3aa: CASSQGQGDGYGYTF
j_gene: TRBJ2-2; abundance: .; v_gene: TRBV7-8; CDR3aa: CASSLARQLIAGELFF
j_gene: TRBJ1-1; abundance: .; v_gene: TRBV4-1; CDR3aa: CASSQVSARQPGSEAFF
j_gene: TRBJ1-1; abundance: .; v_gene: TRBV6-6; CDR3aa: CASSPSQQGNTEAFF
j_gene: TRBJ2-5; abundance: .; v_gene: TRBV6-4; CDR3aa: CASSAGVRETQYF
j_gene: TRBJ2-3; abundance: .; v_gene: TRBV19; CDR3aa: CASSARLAGATDTQYF
j_gene: TRBJ1-1; abundance: .; v_gene: TRBV7-3; CDR3aa: CASSLIGENTEAFF
j_gene: TRBJ1-1; abundance: .; v_gene: TRBV10-3; CDR3aa: CATWDRGITEAFF
j_gene: TRBJ2-1; abundance: .; v_gene: TRBV5-1; CDR3aa: CASSGGGGHNEQFF
j_gene: TRBJ2-3; abundance: .; v_gene: TRBV6-5; CDR3aa: CASSYSGGRNKDTQYF
j_gene: TRBJ2-1; abundance: .; v_gene: TRBV5-1; CDR3aa: CASSLEISGGANEQFF
j_gene: TRBJ2-5; abundance: .; v_gene: TRBV5-6; CDR3aa: CASSFSSGESETQYF
j_gene: TRBJ2-7; abundance: .; v_gene: TRBV28; CDR3aa: CASSLSEVSYEQYF
j_gene: TRBJ2-7; abundance: .; v_gene: TRBV6-1; CDR3aa: CASRSTGFPYEQYF
j_gene: TRBJ2-1; abundance: few; v_gene: TRBV19; CDR3aa: CASSITRLLYYNEQFF
j_gene: TRBJ1-1; abundance: once; v_gene: TRBV5-1; CDR3aa: CASSFLGQGGTEAFF
j_gene: TRBJ2-7; abundance: .; v_gene: TRBV6-1; CDR3aa: CASFGHYNGNEQYF
j_gene: TRBJ2-5; abundance: .; v_gene: TRBV11-2; CDR3aa: CASSLRTGAETQYF